The clone carrying this T cell receptor (beta chain) is a singleton in its sample. The CDR3 totals 15 residues. Germline lookup yields CDR1 LNHDA and CDR2 SQIVND (reference sequence). Trimming cost V 1 base and J 3 bases; bases outside gene matches: 2. The source of the sample is a study of blood T cell repertoires in COVID-19. About the research overall: Samples of COVID-19 (acute and convalescent) were obtained from the United States, Italy and Spain.

In the original workflow: Estimation of nucleated cell counts relied on the amplification of reference gene primers. The method was immunoSEQ multiplex PCR; TCRdb's version includes in-frame clones alone and lacks a portion of them. V and J calls and clone size are as listed in that table; D and trimming were resolved from the DNA. The repertoire holds 450,000 or so clones, with around 91% as singletons. The source is a woman between 40 and 55 years old with COVID-19, enrolled during active disease. Sequenced material: peripheral blood. This chain connects TRBV19 to TRBJ1-5; TRBD1 matches 8 bases. Here the CDR3 reads CASSIVGQANQPQHF. The CDR3, as DNA: TGTGCCAGTAGTATAGTGGGACAGGCCAATCAGCCCCAGCATTTT.